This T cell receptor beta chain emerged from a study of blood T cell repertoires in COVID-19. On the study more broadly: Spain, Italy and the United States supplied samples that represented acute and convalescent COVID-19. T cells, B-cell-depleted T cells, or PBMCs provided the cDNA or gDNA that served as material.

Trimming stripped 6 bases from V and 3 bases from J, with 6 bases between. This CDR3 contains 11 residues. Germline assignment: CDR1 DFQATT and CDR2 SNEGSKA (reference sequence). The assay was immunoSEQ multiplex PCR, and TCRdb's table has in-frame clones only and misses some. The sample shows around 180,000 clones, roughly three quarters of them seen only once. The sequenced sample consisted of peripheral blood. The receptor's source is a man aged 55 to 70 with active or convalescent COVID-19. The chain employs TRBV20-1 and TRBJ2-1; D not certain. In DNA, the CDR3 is TGCAGTGCCCCAAACTACAATGAGCAGTTCTTC. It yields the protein CSAPNYNEQFF.